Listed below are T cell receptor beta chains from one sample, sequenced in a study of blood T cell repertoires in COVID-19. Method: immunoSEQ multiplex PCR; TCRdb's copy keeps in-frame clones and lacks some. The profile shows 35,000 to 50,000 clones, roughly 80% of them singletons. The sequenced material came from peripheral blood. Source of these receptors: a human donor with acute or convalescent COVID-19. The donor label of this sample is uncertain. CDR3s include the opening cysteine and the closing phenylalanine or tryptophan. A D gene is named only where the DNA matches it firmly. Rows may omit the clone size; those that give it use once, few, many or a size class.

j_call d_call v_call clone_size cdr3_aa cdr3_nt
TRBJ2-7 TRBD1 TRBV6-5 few CATSESTGGSYEQYF TGTGCCACCTCTGAATCTACAGGGGGCTCCTACGAGCAGTACTTC
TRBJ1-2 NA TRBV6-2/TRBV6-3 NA CASSRRGGYGYTF TGTGCCAGCAGTCGACGGGGTGGCTATGGCTACACCTTC
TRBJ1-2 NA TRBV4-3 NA CASSQELGGYGYTF TGCGCCAGCAGCCAAGAGCTAGGCGGCTATGGCTACACCTTC
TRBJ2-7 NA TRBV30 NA CAWSGGTRASEQYF TGTGCCTGGAGTGGGGGGACAAGGGCTTCCGAGCAGTACTTC
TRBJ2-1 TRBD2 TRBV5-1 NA CASSIGTSGIYNEQFF TGCGCCAGCAGCATCGGGACTAGCGGGATCTACAATGAGCAGTTCTTC
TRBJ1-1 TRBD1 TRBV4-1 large CASSLMTGANTEAFF TGCGCCAGCAGCCTCATGACAGGGGCGAACACTGAAGCTTTCTTT
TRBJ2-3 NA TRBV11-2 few CASSHYTDTQYF TGTGCCAGCAGCCACTATACAGATACGCAGTATTTT
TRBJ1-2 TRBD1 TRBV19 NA CATFPGQGFGTYGYTF TGTGCCACTTTTCCGGGACAGGGTTTTGGGACCTATGGCTACACCTTC
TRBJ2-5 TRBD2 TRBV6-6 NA CASSYSGLAGLETQYF TGTGCCAGCAGTTACTCGGGACTAGCGGGGTTGGAGACCCAGTACTTC
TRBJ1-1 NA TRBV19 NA CASKTGHWNTEAFF TGTGCCAGCAAGACGGGACACTGGAACACTGAAGCTTTCTTT
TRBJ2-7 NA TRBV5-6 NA CASSSTGRNYEQYF TGTGCCAGCAGCTCCACAGGGCGTAACTACGAGCAGTACTTC
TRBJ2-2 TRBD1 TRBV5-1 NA CASTYDRVELFF TGCGCCAGCACCTATGACAGGGTGGAGCTGTTTTTT
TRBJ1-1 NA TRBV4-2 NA CASSQDSGGKSAFF TGTGCCAGCAGCCAAGATTCGGGAGGGAAGTCAGCTTTCTTT
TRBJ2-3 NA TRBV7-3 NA CASSLGEAASTDTQYF TGTGCCAGCAGCCTAGGTGAGGCAGCTAGCACAGATACGCAGTATTTT
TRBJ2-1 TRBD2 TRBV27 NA CASRSPLAGASHEQFF TGTGCCAGCAGGTCCCCCCTAGCGGGGGCTAGCCATGAGCAGTTCTTC
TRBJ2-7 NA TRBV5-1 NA CASSLSARGTHDSYEQYF TGCGCCAGCAGCTTGAGTGCCAGGGGGACTCATGACTCCTACGAGCAGTACTTC
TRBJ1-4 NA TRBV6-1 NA CASSEGWTAPNEKLFF TGTGCCAGCAGTGAGGGCTGGACAGCACCTAATGAAAAACTGTTTTTT
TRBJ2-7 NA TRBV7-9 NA CSSEGDYEQYF TGTTCGTCGGAGGGAGACTACGAGCAGTACTTC
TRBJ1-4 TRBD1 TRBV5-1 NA CASKLGTGESRFPEKLFF TGCGCCAGCAAACTGGGGACAGGGGAGTCCCGTTTCCCTGAAAAACTGTTTTTT
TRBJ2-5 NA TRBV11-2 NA CASSLDPPSQETQYF TGTGCCAGCAGCTTAGATCCCCCTAGCCAAGAGACCCAGTACTTC
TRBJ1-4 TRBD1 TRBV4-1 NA CASSQNRGLTNEKLFF TGCGCCAGCAGCCAGAACAGGGGTTTGACTAATGAAAAACTGTTTTTT
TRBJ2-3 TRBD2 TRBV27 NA CASSLGPTSGRIDTQYF TGTGCCAGCAGTTTAGGCCCGACTAGCGGGAGGATAGATACGCAGTATTTT
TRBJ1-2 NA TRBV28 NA CASLLGGSGDYGYTF TGTGCCAGCTTACTCGGGGGGTCGGGAGACTATGGCTACACCTTC
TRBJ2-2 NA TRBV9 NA CASSVDTRELFF TGTGCCAGCAGCGTAGATACTCGGGAGCTGTTTTTT
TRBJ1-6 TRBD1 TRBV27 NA CASSWGGTGGGSYNSPLHF TGTGCCAGCAGTTGGGGAGGGACAGGGGGCGGATCCTATAATTCACCCCTCCACTTT
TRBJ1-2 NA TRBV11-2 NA CASSSGDGYTF TGTGCCAGCAGCTCAGGCGACGGCTACACCTTC
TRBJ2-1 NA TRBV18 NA CASSSYRTIYNEQFF TGTGCCAGCTCATCCTACAGGACGATCTACAATGAGCAGTTCTTC